This TCR beta chain derives from a study of blood T cell repertoires in COVID-19. The assay was immunoSEQ multiplex PCR, and TCRdb's table has in-frame clones only and misses some. The repertoire holds around 99,000 clones, with 85% to 95% as singletons. The germline gives CDR1 SGDLS, CDR2 YYNGEE. The CDR3 runs to 15 residues. The germline V and J ends were trimmed by 4 bases and 3 bases, with 16 bases remaining between them. The sequence was collected from a woman aged 25 to 45 with acute or convalescent COVID-19. Material for sequencing was peripheral blood. This sequence joins TRBV9 and TRBJ1-2; possibly TRBD1 for D (5 bases). The CDR3 protein is CASSLGRGDYYGYTF. CDR3 DNA sequence: TGTGCCAGCAGCCTCGGTAGAGGGGACTACTATGGCTACACCTTC.